Below, 2 T cell receptor beta chains from the same sample are listed, as sequenced in a study of T cell changes during pregnancy in multiple sclerosis. Only in-frame clones appear in the TCRdb table, and some are missing; sequencing was by immunoSEQ multiplex PCR. The sample holds tens of thousands of clones; about nine tenths are singletons and the top ten take about 0.28%. Sample: CD4+ T cells from peripheral blood mononuclear cells, taken in the second trimester of pregnancy. The receptors shown here come from a female donor with multiple sclerosis, enrolled in a pregnancy study.

For the CDR3, the DNA is TGTGCCAGCGGGCCGACTAGACCTCAAACCCAGACCCAGTACTTC. Translated: CASGPTRPQTQTQYF. This sequence joins TRBV6-1 and TRBJ2-5, with D possibly matching TRBD2 (6 bases). Germline CDR1 is MNHNS and CDR2 is SASEGT. CDR3 length: 15 amino acids. The germline V and J ends were trimmed by 8 bases and 6 bases, with 22 bases remaining between them.

This clone has just a few counts. The chain uses TRBV25-1 and TRBJ1-1; 11 nucleotides align to TRBD1. The germline gives CDR1 MGHDK, CDR2 SYGVNS. V lost 5 bases and J lost 1; bases outside the gene matches: 6. The CDR3 is 16 amino acids. CDR3 DNA: TGTGCCAGCAGTATCGGGACAGGGGGAGGGAACACTGAAGCTTTCTTT. Its translation is CASSIGTGGGNTEAFF.